The sequence of this TCR beta chain was determined in a study of T cell responses to AZD1222 COVID-19 vaccine. The study's findings and limits: At baseline, just a handful of AZD1222 recipients tested seropositive.

The assay was immunoSEQ multiplex PCR, and TCRdb's table has in-frame clones only and misses some. The profile shows some 86,000 clones, 90% of them singletons. Details on this clone: The antigen remains undetermined.

The CDR3 extends over 15 amino acids. The ends were cut back, 0 bases at V and 4 bases at J, with 9 bases in the middle. The germline V gene encodes CDR1 SEHNR and CDR2 FQNEAQ (reference sequence). This rearrangement joins TRBV7-9 to TRBJ2-2, with TRBD1 as a possible D gene (5 bases). This TCR came from an adult who received the AZD1222 COVID-19 vaccine. Sequenced material: peripheral blood, taken 28 days after the second AZD1222 dose. The CDR3 DNA reads TGTGCCAGCAGCTTAGCCGGACACAGCACCGGGGAGCTGTTTTTT. Translation gives CASSLAGHSTGELFF.